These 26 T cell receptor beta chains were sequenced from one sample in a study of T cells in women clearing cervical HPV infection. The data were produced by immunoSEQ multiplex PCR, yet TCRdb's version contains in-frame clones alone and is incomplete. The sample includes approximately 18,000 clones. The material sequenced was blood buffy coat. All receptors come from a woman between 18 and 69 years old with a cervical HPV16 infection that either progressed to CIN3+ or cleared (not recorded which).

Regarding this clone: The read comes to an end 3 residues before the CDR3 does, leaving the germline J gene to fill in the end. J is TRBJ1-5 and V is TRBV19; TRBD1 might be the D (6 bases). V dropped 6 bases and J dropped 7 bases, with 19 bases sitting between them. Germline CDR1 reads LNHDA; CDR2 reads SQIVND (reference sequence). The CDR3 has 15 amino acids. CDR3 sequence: CASRAAGEFRQPQHF. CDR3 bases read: TGTGCCAGTAGAGCGGCAGGGGAGTTTCGGCAGCCC.

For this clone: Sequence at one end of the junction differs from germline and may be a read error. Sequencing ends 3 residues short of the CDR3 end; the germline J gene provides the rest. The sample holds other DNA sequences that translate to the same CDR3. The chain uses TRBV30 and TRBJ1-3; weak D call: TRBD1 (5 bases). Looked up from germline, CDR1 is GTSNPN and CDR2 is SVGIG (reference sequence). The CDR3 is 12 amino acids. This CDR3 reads CAWSVTGNTIYF. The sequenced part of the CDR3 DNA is TGTGCCTGGAGTGTAACAGGAAACACA. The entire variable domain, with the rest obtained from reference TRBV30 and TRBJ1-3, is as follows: SQTIHQWPATLVQPVGSPLSLECTVEGTSNPNLYWYRQAAGRGLQLLFYSVGIGQISSEVPQNLSASRPQDRQFILSSKKLLLSDSGFYLCAWSVTGNTIYFGEGSWLTVV.

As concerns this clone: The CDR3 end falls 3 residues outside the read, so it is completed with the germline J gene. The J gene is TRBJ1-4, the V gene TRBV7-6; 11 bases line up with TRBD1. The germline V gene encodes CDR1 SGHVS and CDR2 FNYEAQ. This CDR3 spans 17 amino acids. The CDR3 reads CASSSLYSGTGGSPLFF. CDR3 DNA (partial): TGTGCCAGCAGCTCACTGTACTCCGGGACAGGGGGTTCACCA. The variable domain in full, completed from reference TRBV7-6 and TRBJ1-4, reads GAGVSQSPRYKVTKRGQDVALRCDPISGHVSLYWYRQALGQGPEFLTYFNYEAQQDKSGLPNDRFSAERPEGSISTLTIQRTEQRDSAMYRCASSSLYSGTGGSPLFFGSGTQLSVL.

CDR3 loop: CASSLQGGADTQYF. Partial CDR3 DNA: TGTGCCAGCAGCTTACAGGGAGGAGCAGATACG. J is TRBJ2-3 and V is TRBV5-4, with D perhaps matching TRBD1 or TRBD2 (6 bases each). The read ends 3 residues shy of where the CDR3 ends; the end is completed using the germline J gene. The V and J ends lost 2 bases and 4 bases respectively, with 11 bases between them. There are 14 residues in the CDR3. Germline CDR1 reads SGHNT; CDR2 reads YYREEE (reference sequence). The whole variable domain, filled in from reference TRBV5-4 and TRBJ2-3, reads ETGVTQSPTHLIKTRGQQVTLRCSSQSGHNTVSWYQQALGQGPQFIFQYYREEENGRGNFPPRFSGLQFPNYSSELNVNALELDDSALYLCASSLQGGADTQYFGPGTRLTVL.

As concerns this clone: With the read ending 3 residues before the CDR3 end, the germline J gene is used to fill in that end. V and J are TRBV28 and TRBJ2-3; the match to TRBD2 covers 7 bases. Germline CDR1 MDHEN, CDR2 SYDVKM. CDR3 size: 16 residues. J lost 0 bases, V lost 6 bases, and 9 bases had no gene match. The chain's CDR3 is CASSDPGGGSTDTQYF. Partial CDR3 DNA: TGTGCCAGCAGCGACCCTGGGGGGGGAAGCACAGATACG.

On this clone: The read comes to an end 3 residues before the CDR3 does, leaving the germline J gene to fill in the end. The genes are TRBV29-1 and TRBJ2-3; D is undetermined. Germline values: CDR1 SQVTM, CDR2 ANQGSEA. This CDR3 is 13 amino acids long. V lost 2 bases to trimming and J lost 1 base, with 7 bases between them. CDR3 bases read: TGCAGCGTTGAAATATCGGGCACAGATACG. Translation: CSVEISGTDT. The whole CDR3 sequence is CSVEISGTDTQYF.

The sequenced CDR3 bases are TGTGCCTGGAGCGGGACTAGCGCTGGATGGACG. Its protein product is CAWSGTSAGWT. The entire CDR3 is CAWSGTSAGWTQYF. V and J are TRBV30 and TRBJ2-3, with TRBD2 matching over 10 bases. The read ends 3 residues shy of where the CDR3 ends; the end is completed using the germline J gene. Germline V CDR1 and CDR2: GTSNPN, SVGIG (reference sequence). The CDR3 is 14 amino acids.

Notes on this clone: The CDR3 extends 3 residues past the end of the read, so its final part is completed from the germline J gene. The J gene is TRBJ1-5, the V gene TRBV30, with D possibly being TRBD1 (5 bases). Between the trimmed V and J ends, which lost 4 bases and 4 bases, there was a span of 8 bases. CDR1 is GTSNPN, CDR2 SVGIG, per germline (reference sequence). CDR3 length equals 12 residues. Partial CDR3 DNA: TGTGCCTGGAACGGGGGTAATCAGCCC. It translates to CAWNGGNQP. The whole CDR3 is CAWNGGNQPQHF.

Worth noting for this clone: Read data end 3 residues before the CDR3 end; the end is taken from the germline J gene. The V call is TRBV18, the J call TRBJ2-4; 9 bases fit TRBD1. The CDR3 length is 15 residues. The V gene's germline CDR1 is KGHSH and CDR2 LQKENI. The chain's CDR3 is CASSPQQQGAYGQYF. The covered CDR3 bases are TGTGCCAGCTCACCACAGCAACAGGGGGCCTATGGT.

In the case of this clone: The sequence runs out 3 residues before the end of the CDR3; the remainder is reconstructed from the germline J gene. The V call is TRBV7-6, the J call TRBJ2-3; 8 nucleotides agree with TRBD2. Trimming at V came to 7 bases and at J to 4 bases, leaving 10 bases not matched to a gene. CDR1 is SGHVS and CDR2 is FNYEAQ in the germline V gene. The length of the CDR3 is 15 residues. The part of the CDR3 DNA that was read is TGTGCCAGCACCCCGGGAGGGGCCTTTGCAGATACG. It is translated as CASTPGGAFADT. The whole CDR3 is CASTPGGAFADTQYF. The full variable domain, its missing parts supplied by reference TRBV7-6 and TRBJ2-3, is GAGVSQSPRYKVTKRGQDVALRCDPISGHVSLYWYRQALGQGPEFLTYFNYEAQQDKSGLPNDRFSAERPEGSISTLTIQRTEQRDSAMYRCASTPGGAFADTQYFGPGTRLTVL.

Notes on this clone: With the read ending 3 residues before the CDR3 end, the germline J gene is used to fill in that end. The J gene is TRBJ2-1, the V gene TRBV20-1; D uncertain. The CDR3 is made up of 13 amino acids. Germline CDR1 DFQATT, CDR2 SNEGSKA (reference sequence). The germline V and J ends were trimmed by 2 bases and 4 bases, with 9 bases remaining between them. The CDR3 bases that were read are TGCAGTGCTAGACGCCCCGGGTACAATGAG. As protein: CSARRPGYNE. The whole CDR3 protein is CSARRPGYNEQFF.

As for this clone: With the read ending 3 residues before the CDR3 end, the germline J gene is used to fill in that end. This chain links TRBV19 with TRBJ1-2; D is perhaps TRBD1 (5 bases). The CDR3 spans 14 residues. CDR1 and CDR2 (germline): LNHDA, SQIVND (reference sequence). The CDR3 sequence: CASSPTGGYDDYTF. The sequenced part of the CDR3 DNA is TGTGCCAGTAGCCCGACGGGGGGTTATGACGAC.

The sequenced part of the CDR3 DNA is TGTGCCAGTAGTTCGACAGGGAGCTATGGC. Protein: CASSSTGSYG. From start to end, the CDR3 is CASSSTGSYGYTF. This sequence joins TRBV19 and TRBJ1-2; 7 bases are shared with TRBD1. The read stops 3 residues short of the end of the CDR3; the missing end is completed from the germline J gene. J lost 4 bases, V lost 5 bases, and 4 bases had no gene match. The germline CDR1 and CDR2 sequences are LNHDA and SQIVND (reference sequence). The CDR3 is 13 amino acids.

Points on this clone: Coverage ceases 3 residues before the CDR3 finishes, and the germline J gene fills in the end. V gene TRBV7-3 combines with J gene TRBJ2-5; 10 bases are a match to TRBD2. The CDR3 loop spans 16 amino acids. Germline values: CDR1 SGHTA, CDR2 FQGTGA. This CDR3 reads CASSPGLLAGVDTQYF. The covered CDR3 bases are TGTGCCAGCAGCCCGGGACTCCTAGCGGGGGTAGATACC.

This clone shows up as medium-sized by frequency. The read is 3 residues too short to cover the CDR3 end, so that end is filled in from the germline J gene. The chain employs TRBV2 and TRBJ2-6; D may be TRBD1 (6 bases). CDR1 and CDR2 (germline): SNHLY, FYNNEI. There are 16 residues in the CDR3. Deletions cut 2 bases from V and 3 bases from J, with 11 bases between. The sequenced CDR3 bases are TGTGCCAGCAGTGAAAGGTCAGGGGTTGGGGCCAACGTC. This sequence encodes CASSERSGVGANV. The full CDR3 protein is CASSERSGVGANVLTF.

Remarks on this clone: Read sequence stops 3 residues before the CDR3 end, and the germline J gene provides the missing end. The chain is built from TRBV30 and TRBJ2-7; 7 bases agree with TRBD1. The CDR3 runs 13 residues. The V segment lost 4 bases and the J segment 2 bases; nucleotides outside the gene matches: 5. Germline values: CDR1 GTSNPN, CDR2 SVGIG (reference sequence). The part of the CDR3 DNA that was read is TGTGCCTGGAATGGACAGGAGACCTACGAG. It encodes CAWNGQETYE. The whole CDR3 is CAWNGQETYEQYF. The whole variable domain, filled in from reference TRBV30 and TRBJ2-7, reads SQTIHQWPATLVQPVGSPLSLECTVEGTSNPNLYWYRQAAGRGLQLLFYSVGIGQISSEVPQNLSASRPQDRQFILSSKKLLLSDSGFYLCAWNGQETYEQYFGPGTRLTVT.

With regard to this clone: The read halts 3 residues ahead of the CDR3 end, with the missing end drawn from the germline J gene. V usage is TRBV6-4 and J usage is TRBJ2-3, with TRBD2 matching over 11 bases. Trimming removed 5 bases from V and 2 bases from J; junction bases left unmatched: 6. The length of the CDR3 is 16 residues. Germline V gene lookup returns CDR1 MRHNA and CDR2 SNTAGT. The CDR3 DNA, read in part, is TGTGCCAGCAGTAAACTAGCGGGGGAGGCCACAGATACG. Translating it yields CASSKLAGEATDT. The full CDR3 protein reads CASSKLAGEATDTQYF.

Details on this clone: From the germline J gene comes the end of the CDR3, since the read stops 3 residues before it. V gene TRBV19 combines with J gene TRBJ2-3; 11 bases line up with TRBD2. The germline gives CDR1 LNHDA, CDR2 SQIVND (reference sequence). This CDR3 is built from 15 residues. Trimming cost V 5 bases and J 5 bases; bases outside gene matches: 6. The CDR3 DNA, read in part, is TGTGCCAGTAGTGCCCGCCTAGCGGGGGGAGATACG. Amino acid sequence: CASSARLAGGDT. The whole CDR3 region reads CASSARLAGGDTQYF.

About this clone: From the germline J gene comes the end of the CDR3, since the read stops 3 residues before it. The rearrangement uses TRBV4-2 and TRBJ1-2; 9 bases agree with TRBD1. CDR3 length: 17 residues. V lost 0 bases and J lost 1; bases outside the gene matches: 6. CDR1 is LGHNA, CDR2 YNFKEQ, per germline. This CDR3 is CASSQELTGGINYGYTF. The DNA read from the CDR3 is TGTGCCAGCAGCCAAGAGTTAACAGGGGGCATTAACTATGGC.

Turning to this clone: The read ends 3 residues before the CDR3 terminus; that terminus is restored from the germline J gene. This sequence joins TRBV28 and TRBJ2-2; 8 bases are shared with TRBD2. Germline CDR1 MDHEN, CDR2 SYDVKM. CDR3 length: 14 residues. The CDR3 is CASSPGGGRQVLFF. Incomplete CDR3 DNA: TGTGCCAGCAGTCCCGGGGGGGGGCGGCAGGTG.

Incomplete CDR3 DNA: TGCAGTGCTAGAGATCAACGGGGGGCGACCTACGAG. As protein: CSARDQRGATYE. The whole CDR3 region reads CSARDQRGATYEQYF. This chain links TRBV20-1 with TRBJ2-7, with D tentatively TRBD2 (7 bases). The read falls 3 residues short of the CDR3 end, and the missing part is taken from the germline J gene. CDR3 length: 15 amino acids. Germline loops: CDR1 DFQATT, CDR2 SNEGSKA (reference sequence). V dropped 0 bases and J dropped 2 bases, with 14 bases sitting between them.

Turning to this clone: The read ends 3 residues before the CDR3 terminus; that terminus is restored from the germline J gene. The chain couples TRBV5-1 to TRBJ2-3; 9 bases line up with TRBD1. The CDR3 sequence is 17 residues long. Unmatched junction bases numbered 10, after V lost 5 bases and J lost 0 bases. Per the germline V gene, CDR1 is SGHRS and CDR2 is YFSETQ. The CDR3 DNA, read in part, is TGCGCCAGCAGGCGGTTAGGGACAGGGACAAGCACAGATACG. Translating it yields CASRRLGTGTSTDT. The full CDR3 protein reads CASRRLGTGTSTDTQYF.

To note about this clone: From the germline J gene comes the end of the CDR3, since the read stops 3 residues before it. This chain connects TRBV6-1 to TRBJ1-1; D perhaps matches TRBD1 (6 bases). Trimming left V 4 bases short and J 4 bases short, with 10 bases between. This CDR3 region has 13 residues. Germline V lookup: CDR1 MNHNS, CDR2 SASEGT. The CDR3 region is CASSGRGGTEAFF. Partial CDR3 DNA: TGTGCCAGCAGTGGCAGGGGAGGCACTGAA.

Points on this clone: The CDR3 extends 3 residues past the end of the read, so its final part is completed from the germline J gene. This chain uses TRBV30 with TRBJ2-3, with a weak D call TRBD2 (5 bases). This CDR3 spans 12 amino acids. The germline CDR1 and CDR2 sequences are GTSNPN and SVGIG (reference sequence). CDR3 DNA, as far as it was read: TGTGCCTGGGGGCGGGCTCGAGAGACG. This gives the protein CAWGRARET. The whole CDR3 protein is CAWGRARETQYF. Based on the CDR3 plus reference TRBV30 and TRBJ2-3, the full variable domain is SQTIHQWPATLVQPVGSPLSLECTVEGTSNPNLYWYRQAAGRGLQLLFYSVGIGQISSEVPQNLSASRPQDRQFILSSKKLLLSDSGFYLCAWGRARETQYFGPGTRLTVL.

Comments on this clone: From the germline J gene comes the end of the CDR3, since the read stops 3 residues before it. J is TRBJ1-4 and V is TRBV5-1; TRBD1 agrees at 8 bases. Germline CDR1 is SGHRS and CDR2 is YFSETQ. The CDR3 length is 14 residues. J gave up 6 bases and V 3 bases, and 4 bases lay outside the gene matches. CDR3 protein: CASSWGTGDEKLFF. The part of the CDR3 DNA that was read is TGCGCCAGCAGCTGGGGGACAGGAGATGAAAAA.

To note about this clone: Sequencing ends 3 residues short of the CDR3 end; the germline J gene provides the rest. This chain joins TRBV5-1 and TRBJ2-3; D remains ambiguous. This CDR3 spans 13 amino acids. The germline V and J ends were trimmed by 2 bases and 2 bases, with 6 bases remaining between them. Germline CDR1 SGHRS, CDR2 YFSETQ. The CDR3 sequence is CASSFMATDTQYF. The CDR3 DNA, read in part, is TGCGCCAGCAGCTTTATGGCCACAGATACG.